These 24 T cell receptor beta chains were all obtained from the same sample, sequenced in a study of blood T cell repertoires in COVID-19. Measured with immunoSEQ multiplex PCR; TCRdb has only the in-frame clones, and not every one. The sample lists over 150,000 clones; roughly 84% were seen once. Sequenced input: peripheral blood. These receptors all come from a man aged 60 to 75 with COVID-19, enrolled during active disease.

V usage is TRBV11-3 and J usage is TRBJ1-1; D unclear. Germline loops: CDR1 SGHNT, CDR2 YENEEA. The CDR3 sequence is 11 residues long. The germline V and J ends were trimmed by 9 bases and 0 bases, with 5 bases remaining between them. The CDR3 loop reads CASGLNTEAFF. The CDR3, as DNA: TGTGCCAGTGGCCTGAACACTGAAGCTTTCTTT.

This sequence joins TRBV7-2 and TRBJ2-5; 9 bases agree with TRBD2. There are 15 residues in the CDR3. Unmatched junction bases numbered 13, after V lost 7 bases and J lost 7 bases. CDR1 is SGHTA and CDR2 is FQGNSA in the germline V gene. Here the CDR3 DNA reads TGTGCCAGCAACCCCCTGGGCGGGAGGGTGGTGACCCAGTACTTC. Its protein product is CASNPLGGRVVTQYF.

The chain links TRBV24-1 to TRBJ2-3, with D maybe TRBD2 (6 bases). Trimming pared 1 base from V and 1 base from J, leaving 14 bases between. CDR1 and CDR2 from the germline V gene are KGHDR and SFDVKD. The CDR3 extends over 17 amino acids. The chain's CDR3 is CATSDFPGVGGTDTQYF. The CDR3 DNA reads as TGTGCCACCAGTGATTTCCCGGGAGTCGGGGGCACAGATACGCAGTATTTT.

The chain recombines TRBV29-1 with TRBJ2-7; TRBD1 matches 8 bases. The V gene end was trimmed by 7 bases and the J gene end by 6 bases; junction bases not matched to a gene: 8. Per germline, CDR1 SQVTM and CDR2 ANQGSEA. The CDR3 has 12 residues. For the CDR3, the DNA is TGCAGCGCCATGCAGGGGGCAGCCGAGCAGTACTTC. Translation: CSAMQGAAEQYF.

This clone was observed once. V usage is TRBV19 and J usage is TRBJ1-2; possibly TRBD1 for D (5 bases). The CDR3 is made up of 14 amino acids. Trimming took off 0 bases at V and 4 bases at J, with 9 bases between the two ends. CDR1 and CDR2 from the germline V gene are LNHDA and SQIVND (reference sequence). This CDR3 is CASSIDRTPYGYTF. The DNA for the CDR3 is TGTGCCAGTAGTATAGACAGGACACCCTATGGCTACACCTTC. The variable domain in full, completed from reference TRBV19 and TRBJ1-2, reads DGGITQSPKYLFRKEGQNVTLSCEQNLNHDAMYWYRQDPGQGLRLIYYSQIVNDFQKGDIAEGYSVSREKKESFPLTVTSAQKNPTAFYLCASSIDRTPYGYTFGSGTRLTVV.

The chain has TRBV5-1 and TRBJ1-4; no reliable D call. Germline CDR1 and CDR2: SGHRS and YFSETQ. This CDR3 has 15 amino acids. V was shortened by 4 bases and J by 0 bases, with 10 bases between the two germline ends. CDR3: CASSLSISTNEKLFF. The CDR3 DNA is TGCGCCAGCAGCCTGAGCATCTCAACTAATGAAAAACTGTTTTTT.

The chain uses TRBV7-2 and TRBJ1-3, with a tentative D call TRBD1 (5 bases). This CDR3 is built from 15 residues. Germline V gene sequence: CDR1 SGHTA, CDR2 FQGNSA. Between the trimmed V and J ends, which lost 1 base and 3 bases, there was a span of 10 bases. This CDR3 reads CASSLGWGFGNTIYF. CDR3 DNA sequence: TGTGCCAGCAGCTTAGGATGGGGCTTTGGAAACACCATATATTTT.

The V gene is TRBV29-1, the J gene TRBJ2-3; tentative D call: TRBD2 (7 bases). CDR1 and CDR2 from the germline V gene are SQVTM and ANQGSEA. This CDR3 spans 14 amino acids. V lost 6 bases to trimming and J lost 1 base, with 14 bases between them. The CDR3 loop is CSVGGLAGTDTQYF. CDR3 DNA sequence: TGCAGCGTCGGGGGGCTAGCGGGCACAGATACGCAGTATTTT.

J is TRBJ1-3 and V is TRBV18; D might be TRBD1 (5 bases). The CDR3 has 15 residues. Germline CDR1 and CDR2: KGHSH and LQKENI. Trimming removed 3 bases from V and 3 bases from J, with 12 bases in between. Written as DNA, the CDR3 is TGTGCCAGCTCACCCTTTCAGGGTTTTGGAAACACCATATATTTT. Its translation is CASSPFQGFGNTIYF.

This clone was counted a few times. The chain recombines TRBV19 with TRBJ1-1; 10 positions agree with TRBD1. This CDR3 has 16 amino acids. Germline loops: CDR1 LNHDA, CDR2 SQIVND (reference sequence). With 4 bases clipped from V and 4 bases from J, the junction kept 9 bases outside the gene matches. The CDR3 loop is CASSKRGTGVFTEAFF. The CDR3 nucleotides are TGTGCCAGTAGTAAGCGAGGGACAGGGGTATTCACTGAAGCTTTCTTT. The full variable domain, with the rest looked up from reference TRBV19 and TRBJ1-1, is DGGITQSPKYLFRKEGQNVTLSCEQNLNHDAMYWYRQDPGQGLRLIYYSQIVNDFQKGDIAEGYSVSREKKESFPLTVTSAQKNPTAFYLCASSKRGTGVFTEAFFGQGTRLTVV.

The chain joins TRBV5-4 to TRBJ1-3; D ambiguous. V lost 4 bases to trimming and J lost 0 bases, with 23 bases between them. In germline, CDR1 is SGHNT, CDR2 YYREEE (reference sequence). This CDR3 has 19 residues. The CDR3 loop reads CASSPHEGGKGNSGNTIYF. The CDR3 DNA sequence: TGTGCCAGCAGCCCTCACGAGGGCGGGAAGGGTAACTCTGGAAACACCATATATTTT.

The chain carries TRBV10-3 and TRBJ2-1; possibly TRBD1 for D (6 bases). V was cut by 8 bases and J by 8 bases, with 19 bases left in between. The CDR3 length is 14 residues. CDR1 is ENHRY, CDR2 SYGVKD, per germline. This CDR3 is CAIAPRTAADEQFF. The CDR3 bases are TGTGCCATCGCCCCTCGGACAGCCGCCGATGAGCAGTTCTTC.

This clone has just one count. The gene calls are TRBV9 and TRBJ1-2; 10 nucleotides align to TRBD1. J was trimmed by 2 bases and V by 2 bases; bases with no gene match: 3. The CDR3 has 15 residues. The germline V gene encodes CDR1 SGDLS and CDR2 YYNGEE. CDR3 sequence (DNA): TGTGCCAGCAGCGTTGGGACAGGGGCGAACTATGGCTACACCTTC. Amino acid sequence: CASSVGTGANYGYTF.

This chain's CDR3 is CASSPTGLGNTEAFF. As DNA, the CDR3 is TGTGCCAGCAGCCCTACAGGGCTTGGGAACACTGAAGCTTTCTTT. The gene calls are TRBV7-2 and TRBJ1-1; possibly TRBD1 for D (6 bases). CDR3 size: 15 residues. V was trimmed by 5 bases and J by 1 base, leaving 14 bases between them. From germline, CDR1 is SGHTA and CDR2 FQGNSA.

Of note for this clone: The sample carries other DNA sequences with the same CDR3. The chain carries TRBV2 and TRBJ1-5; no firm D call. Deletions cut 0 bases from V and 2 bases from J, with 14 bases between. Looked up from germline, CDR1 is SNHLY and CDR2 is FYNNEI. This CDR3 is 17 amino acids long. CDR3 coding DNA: TGTGCCAGCAGTGAAGCGCTTCGAGGAGGTGGCAATCAGCCCCAGCATTTT. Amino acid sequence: CASSEALRGGGNQPQHF.

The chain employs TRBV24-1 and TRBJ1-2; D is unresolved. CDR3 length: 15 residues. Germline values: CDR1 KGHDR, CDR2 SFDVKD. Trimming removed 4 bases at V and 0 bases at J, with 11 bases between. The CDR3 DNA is TGTGCCACCAGTGACGGGGTCAATACTAACTATGGCTACACCTTC. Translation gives CATSDGVNTNYGYTF.

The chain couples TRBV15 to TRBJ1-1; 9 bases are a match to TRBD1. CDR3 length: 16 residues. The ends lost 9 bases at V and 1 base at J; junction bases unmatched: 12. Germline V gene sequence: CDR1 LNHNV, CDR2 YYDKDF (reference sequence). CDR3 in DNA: TGTGCCACGCACAAGGGGACAGGGATTCAGAACACTGAAGCTTTCTTT. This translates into CATHKGTGIQNTEAFF.

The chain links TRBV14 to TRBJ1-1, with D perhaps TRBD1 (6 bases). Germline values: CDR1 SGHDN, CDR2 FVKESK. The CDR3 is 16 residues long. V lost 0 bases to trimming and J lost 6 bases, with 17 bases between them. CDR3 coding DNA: TGTGCCAGCAGCCAAGAAGCCGGGGCCCCAGGGGCTGAAGCTTTCTTT. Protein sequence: CASSQEAGAPGAEAFF.

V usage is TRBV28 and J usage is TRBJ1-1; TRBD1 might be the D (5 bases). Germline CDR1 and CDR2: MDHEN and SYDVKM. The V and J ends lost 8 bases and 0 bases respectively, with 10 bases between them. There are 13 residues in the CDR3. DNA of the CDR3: TGTGCCAGCCTATGGGGGGTGAACACTGAAGCTTTCTTT. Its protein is CASLWGVNTEAFF. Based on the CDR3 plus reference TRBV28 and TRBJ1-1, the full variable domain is DVKVTQSSRYLVKRTGEKVFLECVQDMDHENMFWYRQDPGLGLRLIYFSYDVKMKEKGDIPEGYSVSREKKERFSLILESASTNQTSMYLCASLWGVNTEAFFGQGTRLTVV.

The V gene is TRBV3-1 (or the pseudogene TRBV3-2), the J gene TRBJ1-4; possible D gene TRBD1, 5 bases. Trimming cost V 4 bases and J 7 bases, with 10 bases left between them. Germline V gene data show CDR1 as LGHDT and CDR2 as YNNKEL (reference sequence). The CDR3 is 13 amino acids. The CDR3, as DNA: TGTGCCAGCAGCCGAGCGACAGTTGAAAAACTGTTTTTT. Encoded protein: CASSRATVEKLFF.

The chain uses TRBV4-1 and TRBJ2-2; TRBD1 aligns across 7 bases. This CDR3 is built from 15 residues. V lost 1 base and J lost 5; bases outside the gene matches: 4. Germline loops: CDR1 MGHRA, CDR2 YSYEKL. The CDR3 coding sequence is TGCGCCAGCAGCCAAGGGGACAGCTCGACCGGGGAGCTGTTTTTT. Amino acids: CASSQGDSSTGELFF.

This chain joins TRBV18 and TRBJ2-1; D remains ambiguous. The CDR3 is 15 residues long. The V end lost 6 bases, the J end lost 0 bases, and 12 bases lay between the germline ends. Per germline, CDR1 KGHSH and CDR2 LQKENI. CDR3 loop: CASSLLESSYNEQFF. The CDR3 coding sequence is TGTGCCAGCTCCCTCCTAGAGAGCTCCTACAATGAGCAGTTCTTC.

The CDR3 bases are TGTGCCAGCAGTTACTCGGGGCGACAGGGCACGTATGGCTACACCTTC. It encodes CASSYSGRQGTYGYTF. V is TRBV6-5 and J is TRBJ1-2, with 7 positions matching TRBD1. The CDR3 sequence is 16 residues long. V shed 0 bases and J 5 bases; nucleotides not matched to a gene: 9. The germline gives CDR1 MNHEY, CDR2 SVGAGI.

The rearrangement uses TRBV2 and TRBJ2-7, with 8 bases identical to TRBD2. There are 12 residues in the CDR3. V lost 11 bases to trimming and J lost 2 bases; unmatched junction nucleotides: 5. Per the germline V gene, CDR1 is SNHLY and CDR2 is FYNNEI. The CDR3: CAGTSGAYEQYF. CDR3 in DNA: TGTGCCGGCACTAGCGGCGCCTACGAGCAGTACTTC.